This TCR beta chain was recovered during a study of T cells in Graves' hyperthyroidism and ophthalmopathy. Study conclusions and caveats: The authors' 13 V-J model separated ophthalmopathy from stable hyperthyroidism.

Stability of Graves' hyperthyroidism was defined as absent ophthalmopathy progression within 18 months. Subjects aged 18 to 65 presented with newly diagnosed hyperthyroidism of less than 2 months' duration. Diagnoses were made from clinical symptoms, serum measures (thyroxine and TRAb), thyroid ultrasound and orbital computed tomography. The CDR3 consists of 13 residues. Trimming took 7 bases from V and 0 from J, leaving 8 bases between them. This clonotype came up many times. As yet, its antigen is unknown. The investigators amplified TCR beta CDR3 regions from RNA transcripts. During a first-round RT-PCR of the TCR CDR3, the HTBI primer set was used. TCRdb passed the multiplex PCR reads through MiXCR, listing each CDR3 protein once. Among 550,000 to 800,000 distinct CDR3 sequences listed, roughly 15% were seen once.

Sequenced material: blood. V and J are TRBV12-3 or TRBV12-4 and TRBJ2-3; no reliable D call. The TCR was taken from a man between 18 and 35 years old with Graves' hyperthyroidism. The CDR3 reads CASIPGSTDTQYF. The CDR3 DNA sequence: TGTGCCAGCATCCCAGGTAGCACAGATACGCAGTATTTT.